These 3 T cell receptor beta chains were all obtained from the same sample, sequenced in a study of cytomegalovirus exposure and HLA in healthy donors. The data were produced by immunoSEQ multiplex PCR, yet TCRdb's version contains in-frame clones alone and is incomplete. The profile shows 120,000 to 150,000 clones, approximately 90% of them singletons. The specimen sequenced was PBMCs. The receptors shown here come from a man aged 18 to 30 in good health and CMV-seropositive.

The rearrangement uses TRBV14 and TRBJ1-1; TRBD1 might be the D (5 bases). The CDR3 consists of 14 residues. Trimming stripped 4 bases from V and 4 bases from J, with 13 bases between. Per germline, CDR1 SGHDN and CDR2 FVKESK. In DNA form, the CDR3 reads TGTGCCAGCAGCCCCTGGGGGGGGTCCACTGAAGCTTTCTTT. It yields the protein CASSPWGGSTEAFF.

V usage is TRBV7-2 and J usage is TRBJ1-1; D is unclear. Between the trimmed V and J ends, which lost 2 bases and 11 bases, there was a span of 15 bases. This CDR3 region has 13 residues. Germline V lookup: CDR1 SGHTA, CDR2 FQGNSA. The CDR3 loop reads CASSLPGGLGAFF. The DNA for the CDR3 is TGTGCCAGCAGCTTACCCGGCGGGCTAGGTGCTTTCTTT.

In its sample, this clone was seen once. The chain links TRBV18 to TRBJ1-1, with D uncertain. V was clipped by 1 base and J by 3 bases, with 9 bases between them. Germline V gene data show CDR1 as KGHSH and CDR2 as LQKENI. The CDR3 runs 14 residues. The CDR3 protein is CASSPLSGHTEAFF. The CDR3 DNA reads TGTGCCAGCTCACCACTAAGCGGGCACACTGAAGCTTTCTTT.